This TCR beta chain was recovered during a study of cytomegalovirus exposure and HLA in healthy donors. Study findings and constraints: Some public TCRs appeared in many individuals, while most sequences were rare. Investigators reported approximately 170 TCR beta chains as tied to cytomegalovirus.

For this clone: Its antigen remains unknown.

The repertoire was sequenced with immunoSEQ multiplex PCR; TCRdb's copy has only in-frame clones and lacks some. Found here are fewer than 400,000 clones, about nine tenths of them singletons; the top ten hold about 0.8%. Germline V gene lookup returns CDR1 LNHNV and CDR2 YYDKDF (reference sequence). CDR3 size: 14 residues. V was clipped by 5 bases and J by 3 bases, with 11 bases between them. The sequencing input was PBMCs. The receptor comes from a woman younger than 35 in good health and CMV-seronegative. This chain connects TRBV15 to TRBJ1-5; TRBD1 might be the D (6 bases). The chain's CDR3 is CATSGGQINQPQHF. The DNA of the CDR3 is TGTGCCACCAGCGGCGGACAGATCAATCAGCCCCAGCATTTT.